Listed here are 5 T cell receptor beta chains from one sample, sequenced in a study of graft-versus-host responses after intestinal transplantation. Their antigens are not known. Method: immunoSEQ multiplex PCR; TCRdb's copy keeps in-frame clones and lacks some. The sample shows about 120,000 clones, 85% to 95% of them seen only once. The sequencing used unstimulated CD8+ T cells sorted from spleen or lymph node cells, collected before intestinal transplant. All receptors come from a human donor who received an intestinal transplant.

The V call is TRBV11-2, the J call TRBJ2-7, with TRBD2 matching 9 bases. The germline CDR1 and CDR2 sequences are SGHAT and FQNNGV. The CDR3 totals 14 residues. The V and J ends lost 3 bases and 2 bases, in that order; junction bases with no gene match: 2. DNA for the CDR3: TGTGCCAGCAGCTTCCCTAGCGGGGCCTACGAGCAGTACTTC. It is translated as CASSFPSGAYEQYF.

The V call is TRBV27, the J call TRBJ1-1; D is unclear. The length of the CDR3 is 15 residues. Trimming removed 6 bases from V and 1 base from J, with 15 bases in between. In germline, CDR1 is MNHEY, CDR2 SMNVEV (reference sequence). The CDR3 DNA reads TGTGCCAGCAGGGGTGCCAGAAGACCGAACACTGAAGCTTTCTTT. Translated, it gives CASRGARRPNTEAFF.

The V gene is TRBV7-9, the J gene TRBJ1-5, with TRBD1 matching 8 bases. The V gene end was trimmed by 5 bases and the J gene end by 4 bases; junction bases not matched to a gene: 7. Germline CDR1 reads SEHNR; CDR2 reads FQNEAQ (reference sequence). CDR3 length equals 15 residues. The DNA of the CDR3 is TGTGCCAGCAGCCAGACAGGGGCAAGAAATCAGCCCCAGCATTTT. The encoded protein is CASSQTGARNQPQHF. The variable domain in full, completed from reference TRBV7-9 and TRBJ1-5, reads DTGVSQNPRHKITKRGQNVTFRCDPISEHNRLYWYRQTLGQGPEFLTYFQNEAQLEKSRLLSDRFSAERPKGSFSTLEIQRTEQGDSAMYLCASSQTGARNQPQHFGDGTRLSIL.

CDR3 nucleotides: TGTGCCAGCAGTCGCGGGAGCCCAGATACGCAGTATTTT. Its protein product is CASSRGSPDTQYF. The rearrangement links TRBV27 to TRBJ2-3; 7 nucleotides line up with TRBD2. This CDR3 is built from 13 residues. Germline trimming cut 5 bases from V and 4 bases from J; bases unmatched to any gene: 3. Germline V gene data show CDR1 as MNHEY and CDR2 as SMNVEV (reference sequence).

The gene calls are TRBV27 and TRBJ1-4; possible D gene TRBD1, 6 bases. Deletions cut 6 bases from V and 0 bases from J, with 11 bases between. Germline V gene data show CDR1 as MNHEY and CDR2 as SMNVEV (reference sequence). This CDR3 spans 15 amino acids. The CDR3 sequence is CASSEEGATNEKLFF. The DNA of the CDR3 is TGTGCCAGCAGCGAGGAGGGGGCAACTAATGAAAAACTGTTTTTT.